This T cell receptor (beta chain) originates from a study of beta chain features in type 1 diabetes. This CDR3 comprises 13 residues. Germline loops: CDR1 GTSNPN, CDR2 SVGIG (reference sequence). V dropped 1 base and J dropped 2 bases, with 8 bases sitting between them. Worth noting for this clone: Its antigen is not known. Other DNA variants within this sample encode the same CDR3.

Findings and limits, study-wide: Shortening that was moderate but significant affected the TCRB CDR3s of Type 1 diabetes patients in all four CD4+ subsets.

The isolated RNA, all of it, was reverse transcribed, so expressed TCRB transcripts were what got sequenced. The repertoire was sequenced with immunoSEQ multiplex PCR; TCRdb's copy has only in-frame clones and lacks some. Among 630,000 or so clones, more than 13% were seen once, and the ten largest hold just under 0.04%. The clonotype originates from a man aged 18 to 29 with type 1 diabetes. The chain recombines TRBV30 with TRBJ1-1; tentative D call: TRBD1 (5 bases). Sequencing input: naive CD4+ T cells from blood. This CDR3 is CAWSGRGNTEAFF. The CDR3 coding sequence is TGTGCCTGGAGTGGTAGGGGTAACACTGAAGCTTTCTTT.